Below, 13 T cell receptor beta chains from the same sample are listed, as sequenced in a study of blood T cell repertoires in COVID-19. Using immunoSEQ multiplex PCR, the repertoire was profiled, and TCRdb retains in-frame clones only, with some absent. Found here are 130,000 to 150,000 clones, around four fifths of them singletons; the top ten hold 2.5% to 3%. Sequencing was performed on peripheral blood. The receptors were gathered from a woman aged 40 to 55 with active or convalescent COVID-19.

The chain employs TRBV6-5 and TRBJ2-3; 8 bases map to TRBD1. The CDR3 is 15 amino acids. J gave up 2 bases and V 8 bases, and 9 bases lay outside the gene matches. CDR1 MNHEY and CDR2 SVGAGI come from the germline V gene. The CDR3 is CASQQGVIATDTQYF. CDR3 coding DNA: TGTGCCAGCCAACAGGGGGTGATAGCCACAGATACGCAGTATTTT.

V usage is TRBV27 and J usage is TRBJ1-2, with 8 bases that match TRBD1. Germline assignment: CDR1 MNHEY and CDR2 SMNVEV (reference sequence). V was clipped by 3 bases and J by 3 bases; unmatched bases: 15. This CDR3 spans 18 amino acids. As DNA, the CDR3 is TGTGCCAGCAGTTTTAGCCCAAGTCAGGGGGCATTAGACTATGGCTACACCTTC. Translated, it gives CASSFSPSQGALDYGYTF.

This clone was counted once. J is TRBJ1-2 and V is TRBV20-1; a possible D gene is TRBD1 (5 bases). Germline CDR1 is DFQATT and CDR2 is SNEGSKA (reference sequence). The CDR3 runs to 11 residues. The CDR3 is CTLGQIYGYTF. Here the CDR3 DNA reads TGCACCCTGGGGCAGATATATGGCTACACCTTC.

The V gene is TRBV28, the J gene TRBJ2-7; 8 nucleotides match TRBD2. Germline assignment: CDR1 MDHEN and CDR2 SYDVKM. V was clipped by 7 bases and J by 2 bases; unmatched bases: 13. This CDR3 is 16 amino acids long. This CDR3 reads CASTYEGLAGPYEQYF. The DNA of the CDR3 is TGTGCCAGCACCTACGAGGGGCTAGCGGGCCCCTACGAGCAGTACTTC.

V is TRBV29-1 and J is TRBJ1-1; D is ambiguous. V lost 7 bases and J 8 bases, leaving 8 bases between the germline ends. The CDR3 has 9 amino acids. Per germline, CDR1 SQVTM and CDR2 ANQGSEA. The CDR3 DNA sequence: TGCAGCGGAGCACCGGAAGCTTTCTTT. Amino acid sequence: CSGAPEAFF.

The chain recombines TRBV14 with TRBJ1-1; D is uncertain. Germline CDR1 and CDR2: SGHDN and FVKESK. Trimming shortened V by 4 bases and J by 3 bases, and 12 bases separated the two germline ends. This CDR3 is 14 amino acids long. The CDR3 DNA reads TGTGCCAGCAGCCGAGATCCCGTTTACACTGAAGCTTTCTTT. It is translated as CASSRDPVYTEAFF.

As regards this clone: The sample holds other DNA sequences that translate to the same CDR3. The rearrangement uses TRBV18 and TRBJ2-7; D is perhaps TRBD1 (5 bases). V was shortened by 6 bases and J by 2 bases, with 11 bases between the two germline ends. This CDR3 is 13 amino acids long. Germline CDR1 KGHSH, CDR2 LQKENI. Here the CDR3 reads CASSPDRTYEQYF. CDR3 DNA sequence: TGTGCCAGCTCCCCCGACAGAACCTACGAGCAGTACTTC.

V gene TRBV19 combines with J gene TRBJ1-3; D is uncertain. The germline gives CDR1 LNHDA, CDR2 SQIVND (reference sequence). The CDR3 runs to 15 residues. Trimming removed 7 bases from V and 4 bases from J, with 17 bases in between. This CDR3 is CASKPLPGRGNTIYF. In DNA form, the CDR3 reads TGTGCCAGTAAACCCCTACCGGGAAGGGGAAACACCATATATTTT.

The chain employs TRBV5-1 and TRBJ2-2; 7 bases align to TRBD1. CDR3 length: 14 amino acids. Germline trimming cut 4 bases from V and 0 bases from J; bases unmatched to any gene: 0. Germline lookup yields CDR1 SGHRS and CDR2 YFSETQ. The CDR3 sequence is CASSGTANTGELFF. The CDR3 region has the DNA TGCGCCAGCAGCGGGACAGCGAACACCGGGGAGCTGTTTTTT.

DNA of the CDR3: TGTGCCAGCAGCGCCCTGAGACAGAGTACCACAGATACGCAGTATTTT. As protein: CASSALRQSTTDTQYF. This sequence joins TRBV21-1 and TRBJ2-3; the table's D gene call, TRBD1, was not cross checked with the DNA. TRBV21-1 is shown as a pseudogene. This CDR3 spans 16 amino acids.

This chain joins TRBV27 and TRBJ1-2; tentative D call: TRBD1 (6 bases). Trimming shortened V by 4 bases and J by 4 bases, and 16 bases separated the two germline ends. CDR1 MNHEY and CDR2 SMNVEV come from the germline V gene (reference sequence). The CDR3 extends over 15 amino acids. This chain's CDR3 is CASSSLQGSRYGYTF. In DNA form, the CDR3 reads TGTGCCAGCAGTTCCTTACAGGGCTCTCGCTATGGCTACACCTTC.

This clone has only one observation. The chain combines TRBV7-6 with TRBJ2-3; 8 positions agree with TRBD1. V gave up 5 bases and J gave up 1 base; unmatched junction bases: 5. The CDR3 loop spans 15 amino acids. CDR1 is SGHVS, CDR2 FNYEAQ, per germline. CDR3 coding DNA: TGTGCCAGCAGCCTCACAGGGGGTCGCACAGATACGCAGTATTTT. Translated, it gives CASSLTGGRTDTQYF.

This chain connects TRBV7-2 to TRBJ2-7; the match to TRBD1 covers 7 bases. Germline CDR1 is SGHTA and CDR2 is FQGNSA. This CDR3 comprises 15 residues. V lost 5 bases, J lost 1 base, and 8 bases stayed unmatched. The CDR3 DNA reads TGTGCCAGCAGCAGGGGGCAGGGGCCTTCCTACGAGCAGTACTTC. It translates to CASSRGQGPSYEQYF.